Following are 23 T cell receptor beta chains from one sample sequenced in a study of vaccination and CD4 T cells after COVID-19. The sample's treatment: roughly 10-day PBMC culture with coronavirus spike peptide pools or control peptides (ViraFEST assay). These receptors have no known antigen. The Oncomine TCR Beta short-read assay sequenced DNA from cultured CD4+ T cells. One entry per CDR3 protein, called by TCRdb with MiXCR from the PCR reads. The table includes some 15,000 distinct CDR3 sequences, 53% detected once. Here the sequenced sample was CD4+ T cells from blood, cultured in vitro, taken before SARS-CoV-2 vaccination. All receptors come from a human donor who had recovered from COVID-19.

This chain links TRBV2 with TRBJ2-6; no firm D call. This CDR3 region has 12 residues. With 7 bases removed from V and 4 bases from J, the gap between germline ends came to 5 bases. In germline, CDR1 is SNHLY, CDR2 FYNNEI. The CDR3 DNA reads as TGTGCCAGCAACGAGGGGGCCAACGTCCTGACTTTC. Amino acid sequence: CASNEGANVLTF.

The chain employs TRBV19 and TRBJ1-1; D unresolved. This CDR3 contains 13 residues. The germline gives CDR1 LNHDA, CDR2 SQIVND (reference sequence). Trimming took off 9 bases at V and 3 bases at J, with 14 bases between the two ends. The chain's CDR3 is CASSRYMYTEAFF. The CDR3 nucleotides read TGTGCCAGCAGCAGATATATGTACACTGAAGCTTTCTTT.

This clonotype has just a few counts. The rearrangement joins TRBV27 to TRBJ1-5, with D tentatively TRBD1 (6 bases). The CDR3 has 15 residues. CDR1 is MNHEY and CDR2 is SMNVEV in the germline V gene (reference sequence). The V end was cut by 6 bases, the J end by 4 bases, with 16 bases between. The CDR3 bases are TGTGCCAGCAGCTTGGTCGGACAGCCAAATCAGCCCCAGCATTTT. Its protein product is CASSLVGQPNQPQHF.

The chain couples TRBV20-1 to TRBJ2-6, with a possible D match to TRBD1 (5 bases). Trimming took off 3 bases at V and 0 bases at J, with 9 bases between the two ends. This CDR3 is 15 amino acids long. The germline V gene encodes CDR1 DFQATT and CDR2 SNEGSKA (reference sequence). The CDR3 region is CSARQGSSGANVLTF. The CDR3 DNA sequence: TGCAGTGCTAGGCAGGGTAGCTCTGGGGCCAACGTCCTGACTTTC.

The rearrangement links TRBV6-2 or TRBV6-3 to TRBJ1-6, with TRBD1 as a possible D gene (6 bases). The CDR3 extends over 14 amino acids. Trimming removed 0 bases at V and 7 bases at J, with 7 bases between. The V gene's germline CDR1 is MNHEY and CDR2 SVGEGT. This CDR3 reads CASSYSDRNSPLHF. CDR3 in DNA: TGTGCCAGCAGTTACTCTGACAGGAATTCACCCCTCCACTTT.

In its sample, this clonotype was seen a few times. V and J are TRBV7-2 and TRBJ1-1, with 9 bases aligning to TRBD1. From germline, CDR1 is SGHTA and CDR2 FQGNSA. This CDR3 region has 14 residues. Unmatched junction bases numbered 1, after V lost 4 bases and J lost 1 base. CDR3 nucleotide sequence: TGTGCCAGCAGCTGGGGACAGGGGAACACTGAAGCTTTCTTT. Translated, it gives CASSWGQGNTEAFF. The full variable domain, its missing parts supplied by reference TRBV7-2 and TRBJ1-1, is GAGVSQSPSNKVTEKGKDVELRCDPISGHTALYWYRQSLGQGLEFLIYFQGNSAPDKSGLPSDRFSAERTGGSVSTLTIQRTQQEDSAVYLCASSWGQGNTEAFFGQGTRLTVV.

The chain recombines TRBV7-9 with TRBJ2-2; possibly TRBD2 for D (7 bases). Germline CDR1 reads SEHNR; CDR2 reads FQNEAQ (reference sequence). V lost 5 bases and J lost 4, with 14 bases in between. This CDR3 region has 15 residues. CDR3 residues: CASSARGAATGELFF. The CDR3 DNA reads TGTGCCAGCAGCGCTCGGGGGGCGGCCACCGGGGAGCTGTTTTTT.

J is TRBJ1-1 and V is TRBV11-3, with no clear D. V was pared by 1 base and J by 11 bases, with 14 bases between. The CDR3 is 13 residues long. CDR1 and CDR2 (germline): SGHNT, YENEEA. The CDR3 DNA sequence: TGTGCCAGCAGCTTAGTATCCGGGTCGGGGGCTTTCTTT. It codes for CASSLVSGSGAFF.

This clonotype was observed a few times. The rearrangement links TRBV7-2 to TRBJ2-1; D not resolved. V shed 5 bases and J shed 1 base, with 12 bases lying between them. The CDR3 has 15 amino acids. Germline V gene sequence: CDR1 SGHTA, CDR2 FQGNSA. The CDR3, as DNA: TGTGCCAGCAGCCCACCCCGGCAGTCCTACAATGAGCAGTTCTTC. Its translation: CASSPPRQSYNEQFF.

This clonotype was counted between two and nine times. This chain links TRBV7-6 with TRBJ1-2, with D perhaps matching TRBD1 (6 bases). Trimming left V 7 bases short and J 6 bases short, with 15 bases between. CDR3 length equals 13 residues. Per the germline V gene, CDR1 is SGHVS and CDR2 is FNYEAQ. CDR3: CASTGGAADGYTF. In nucleotides, the CDR3 is TGTGCCAGCACCGGGGGCGCTGCGGATGGCTACACCTTC.

The V gene is TRBV6-1, the J gene TRBJ2-2; TRBD2 aligns across 11 bases. V lost 4 bases and J lost 7; bases outside the gene matches: 8. The germline V gene encodes CDR1 MNHNS and CDR2 SASEGT. The CDR3 length is 16 residues. The CDR3 DNA follows: TGTGCCAGCAGTGCTCAACTAGCGGGAGATAACGGGGAGCTGTTTTTT. This sequence encodes CASSAQLAGDNGELFF.

The chain recombines TRBV19 with TRBJ1-1; D possibly corresponds to TRBD1 (6 bases). The CDR3 has 14 amino acids. CDR1 is LNHDA and CDR2 is SQIVND in the germline V gene (reference sequence). Trimming cost V 3 bases and J 0 bases, with 8 bases left between them. For the CDR3, the DNA is TGTGCCAGTAGTATGGGACAAATGAACACTGAAGCTTTCTTT. It specifies CASSMGQMNTEAFF.

The CDR3 loop reads CSAPDRRNEQFF. DNA of the CDR3: TGCAGTGCCCCGGACAGGAGGAATGAGCAGTTCTTC. This sequence joins TRBV20-1 and TRBJ2-1; the match to TRBD1 covers 7 bases. This CDR3 spans 12 amino acids. The V and J ends lost 6 bases and 7 bases, in that order; junction bases with no gene match: 6. In germline, CDR1 is DFQATT, CDR2 SNEGSKA (reference sequence).

In its sample, this clonotype was seen a few times. The chain recombines TRBV20-1 with TRBJ1-5, with a tentative D call TRBD1 (5 bases). This CDR3 is 18 amino acids long. Trimming removed 1 base from V and 3 bases from J, with 22 bases in between. Germline CDR1 is DFQATT and CDR2 is SNEGSKA (reference sequence). In nucleotides, the CDR3 is TGCAGTGCTAGAGCATTCTTAAACGGGGGGTTTGCCAATCAGCCCCAGCATTTT. Translating gives CSARAFLNGGFANQPQHF.

The V call is TRBV19, the J call TRBJ2-3, with 9 bases fitting TRBD1. Germline V gene lookup returns CDR1 LNHDA and CDR2 SQIVND (reference sequence). CDR3 size: 15 residues. The ends lost 5 bases at V and 2 bases at J; junction bases unmatched: 5. CDR3 DNA: TGTGCCAGTAGTTCGAGGACAGGGGTCACAGATACGCAGTATTTT. It yields the protein CASSSRTGVTDTQYF.

This clonotype was counted between two and nine times. The chain is built from TRBV6-1 and TRBJ1-5; D unclear. CDR1 is MNHNS and CDR2 is SASEGT in the germline V gene. The CDR3 extends over 13 amino acids. The ends were cut back, 5 bases at V and 4 bases at J, with 9 bases in the middle. The CDR3 nucleotides are TGTGCCAGCAGTAAACGGGTAAATCAGCCCCAGCATTTT. The encoded protein is CASSKRVNQPQHF.

This clonotype appeared a few times. The chain has TRBV7-6 and TRBJ2-7, with 12 bases that match TRBD2. Germline trimming cut 5 bases from V and 2 bases from J; bases unmatched to any gene: 10. CDR3 size: 17 residues. The germline V gene has CDR1 SGHVS and CDR2 FNYEAQ. The CDR3 DNA sequence: TGTGCCAGCAGCCTAAGTTCTAGCGGGGGGGTACCCTACGAGCAGTACTTC. Amino acid sequence: CASSLSSSGGVPYEQYF.

The V call is TRBV11-3, the J call TRBJ1-3, with D tentatively TRBD1 (5 bases). Germline CDR1 is SGHNT and CDR2 is YENEEA. The V gene lost 1 base and the J gene lost 3 bases, with 13 bases spanning the gap. This CDR3 spans 16 amino acids. CDR3: CASSLALRGDGNTIYF. In nucleotides, the CDR3 is TGTGCCAGCAGCTTAGCCCTACGGGGGGATGGAAACACCATATATTTT.

This rearrangement joins TRBV9 to TRBJ1-1; a weak D match, TRBD1 (5 bases). V lost 4 bases and J lost 5, with 18 bases in between. Germline values: CDR1 SGDLS, CDR2 YYNGEE. There are 15 residues in the CDR3. Here the CDR3 reads CASSPVQESRTEAFF. As DNA, the CDR3 is TGTGCCAGCAGCCCCGTACAGGAATCAAGAACTGAAGCTTTCTTT.

This clonotype was found a few times. The V call is TRBV19, the J call TRBJ1-2, with D possibly being TRBD1 (5 bases). Deletions cut 7 bases from V and 3 bases from J, with 12 bases between. The germline CDR1 and CDR2 sequences are LNHDA and SQIVND (reference sequence). The CDR3 loop spans 13 amino acids. The CDR3 reads CASTPGKDYGYTF. Written as DNA, the CDR3 is TGTGCCAGTACCCCAGGGAAGGACTATGGCTACACCTTC.

This chain connects TRBV2 to TRBJ2-5, with TRBD2 matching over 9 bases. Germline-derived CDR1 and CDR2 are SNHLY and FYNNEI. J lost 5 bases, V lost 6 bases, and 10 bases had no gene match. The CDR3 extends over 15 amino acids. CDR3 nucleotides: TGTGCCAGCAGCCTTAGCGGGGGTAACGGGGAGACCCAGTACTTC. Its translation: CASSLSGGNGETQYF.

This clonotype was seen only a few times. CDR3 nucleotides: TGTGCCAGCAGCTCGAACCCTAGCGGGAGGATCCCAGATACGCAGTATTTT. It translates to CASSSNPSGRIPDTQYF. The gene calls are TRBV11-1 and TRBJ2-3; 11 bases map to TRBD2. Germline CDR1 and CDR2: SGHAT and FQDESV (reference sequence). V dropped 4 bases and J dropped 4; count of bases not matched to a gene: 10. The CDR3 extends over 17 amino acids.

DNA of the CDR3: TGCAGTGCTAACCAAATGGAAGGGGGGCCCCTCCACTTT. Encoded protein: CSANQMEGGPLHF. This chain connects TRBV20-1 to TRBJ1-6; a possible D gene is TRBD1 (6 bases). V shed 4 bases and J shed 13 bases, with 17 bases lying between them. CDR3 length: 13 amino acids. Per germline, CDR1 DFQATT and CDR2 SNEGSKA (reference sequence).